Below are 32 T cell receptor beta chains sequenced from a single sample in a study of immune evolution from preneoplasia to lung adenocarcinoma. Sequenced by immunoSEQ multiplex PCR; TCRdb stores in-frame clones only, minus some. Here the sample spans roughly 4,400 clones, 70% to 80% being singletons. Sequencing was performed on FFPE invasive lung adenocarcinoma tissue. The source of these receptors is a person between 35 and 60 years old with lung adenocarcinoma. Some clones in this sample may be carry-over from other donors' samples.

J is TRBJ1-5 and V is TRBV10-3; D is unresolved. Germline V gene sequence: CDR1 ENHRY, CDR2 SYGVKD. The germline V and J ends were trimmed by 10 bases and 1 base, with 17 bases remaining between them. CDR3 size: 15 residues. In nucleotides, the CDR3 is TGTGCCACCCATCCCAGCGTCGAGAGCAATCAGCCCCAGCATTTT. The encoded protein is CATHPSVESNQPQHF.

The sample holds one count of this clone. CDR3 protein: CASSSGILAGVNTGELFF. The CDR3, as DNA: TGCGCCAGCAGCTCCGGGATACTAGCGGGAGTAAACACCGGGGAGCTGTTTTTT. The chain is built from TRBV5-1 and TRBJ2-2, with TRBD2 matching over 11 bases. With V trimmed by 3 bases and J by 2 bases, 9 bases remained unmatched. The length of the CDR3 is 18 residues. Germline V gene lookup returns CDR1 SGHRS and CDR2 YFSETQ.

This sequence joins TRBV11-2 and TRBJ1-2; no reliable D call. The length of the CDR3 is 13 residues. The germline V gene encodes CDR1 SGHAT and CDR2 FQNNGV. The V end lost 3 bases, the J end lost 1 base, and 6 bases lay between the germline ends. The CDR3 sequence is CASSLNSNYGYTF. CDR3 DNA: TGTGCCAGCAGCTTGAACAGTAACTATGGCTACACCTTC.

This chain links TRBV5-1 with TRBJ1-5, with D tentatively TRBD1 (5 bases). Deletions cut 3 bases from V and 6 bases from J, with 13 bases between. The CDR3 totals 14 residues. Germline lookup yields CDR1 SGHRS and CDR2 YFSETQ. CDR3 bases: TGCGCCAGCAGCTACTCAGGGATGGGTCAGCCCCAGCATTTT. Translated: CASSYSGMGQPQHF.

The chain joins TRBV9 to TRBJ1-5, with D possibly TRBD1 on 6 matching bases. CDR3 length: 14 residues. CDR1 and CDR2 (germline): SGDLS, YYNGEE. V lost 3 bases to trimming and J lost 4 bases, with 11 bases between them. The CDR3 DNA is TGTGCCAGCAGCGCAGGACAGATAAATCAGCCCCAGCATTTT. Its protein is CASSAGQINQPQHF.

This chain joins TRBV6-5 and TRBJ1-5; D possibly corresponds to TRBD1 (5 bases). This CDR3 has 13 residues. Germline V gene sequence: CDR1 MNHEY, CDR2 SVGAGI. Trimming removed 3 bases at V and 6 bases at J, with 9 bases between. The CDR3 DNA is TGTGCCAGCAGTTATGGGGGAAGTCAGCCCCAGCATTTT. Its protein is CASSYGGSQPQHF.

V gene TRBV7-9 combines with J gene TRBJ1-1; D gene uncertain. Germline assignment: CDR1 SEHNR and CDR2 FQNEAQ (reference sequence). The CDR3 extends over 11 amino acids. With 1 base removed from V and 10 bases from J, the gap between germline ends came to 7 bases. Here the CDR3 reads CASSLVGPAFF. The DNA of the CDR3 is TGTGCCAGCAGCTTAGTAGGCCCAGCTTTCTTT.

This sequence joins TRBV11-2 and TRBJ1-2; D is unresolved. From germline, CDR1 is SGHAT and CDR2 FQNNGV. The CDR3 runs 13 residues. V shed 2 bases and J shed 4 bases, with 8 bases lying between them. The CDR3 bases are TGTGCCAGCAGCTTAATTAGGAGCTATGGCTACACCTTC. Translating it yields CASSLIRSYGYTF.

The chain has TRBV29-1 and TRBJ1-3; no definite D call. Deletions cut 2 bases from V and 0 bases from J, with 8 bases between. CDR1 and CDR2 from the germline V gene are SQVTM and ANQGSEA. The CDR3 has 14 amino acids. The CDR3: CSVEILNSGNTIYF. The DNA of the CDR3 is TGCAGCGTTGAAATTCTGAACTCTGGAAACACCATATATTTT.

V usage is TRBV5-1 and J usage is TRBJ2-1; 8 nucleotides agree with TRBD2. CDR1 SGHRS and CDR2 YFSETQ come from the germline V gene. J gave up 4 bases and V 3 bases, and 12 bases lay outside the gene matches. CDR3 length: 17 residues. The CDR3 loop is CASSYQAGAMGYNEQFF. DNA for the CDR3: TGCGCCAGCAGCTACCAAGCGGGAGCCATGGGGTACAATGAGCAGTTCTTC.

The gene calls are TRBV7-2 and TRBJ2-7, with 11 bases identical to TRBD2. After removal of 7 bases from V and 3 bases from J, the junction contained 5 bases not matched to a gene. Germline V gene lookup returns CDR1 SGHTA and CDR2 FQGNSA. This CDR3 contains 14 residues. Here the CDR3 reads CASTSGTSGYEQYF. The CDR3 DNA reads TGTGCCAGCACCTCAGGGACTAGCGGCTACGAGCAGTACTTC.

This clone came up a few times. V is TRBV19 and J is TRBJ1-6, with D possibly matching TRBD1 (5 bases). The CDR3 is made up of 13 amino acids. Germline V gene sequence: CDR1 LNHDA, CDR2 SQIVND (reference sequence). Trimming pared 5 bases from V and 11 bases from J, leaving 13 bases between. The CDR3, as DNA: TGTGCCAGTAGTCCGCGGGGGTGGACACCCCTCCACTTT. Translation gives CASSPRGWTPLHF.

CDR3 sequence (DNA): TGTGCCAGCAGCGTTGAGGGAGTCCTAGACGAGCAGTACTTC. Translated, it gives CASSVEGVLDEQYF. The V gene is TRBV9, the J gene TRBJ2-7, with D possibly TRBD2 on 5 matching bases. The CDR3 totals 14 residues. CDR1 and CDR2 from the germline V gene are SGDLS and YYNGEE. The V end lost 2 bases, the J end lost 5 bases, and 14 bases lay between the germline ends.

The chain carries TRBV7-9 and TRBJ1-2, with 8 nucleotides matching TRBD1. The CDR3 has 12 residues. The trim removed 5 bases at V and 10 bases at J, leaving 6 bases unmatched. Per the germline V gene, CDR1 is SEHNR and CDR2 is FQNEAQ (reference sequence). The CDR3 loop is CASSTDRGVYTF. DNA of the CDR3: TGTGCCAGCAGCACCGACAGGGGAGTCTACACCTTC.

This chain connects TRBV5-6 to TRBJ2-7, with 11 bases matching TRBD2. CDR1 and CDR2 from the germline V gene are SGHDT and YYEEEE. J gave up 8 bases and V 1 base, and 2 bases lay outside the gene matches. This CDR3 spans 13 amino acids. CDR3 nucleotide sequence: TGTGCCAGCAGCTTGTGGACTAGCGGGCAGCAGTACTTC. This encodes CASSLWTSGQQYF. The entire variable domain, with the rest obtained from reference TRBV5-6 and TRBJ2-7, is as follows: DAGVTQSPTHLIKTRGQQVTLRCSPKSGHDTVSWYQQALGQGPQFIFQYYEEEERQRGNFPDRFSGHQFPNYSSELNVNALLLGDSALYLCASSLWTSGQQYFGPGTRLTVT.

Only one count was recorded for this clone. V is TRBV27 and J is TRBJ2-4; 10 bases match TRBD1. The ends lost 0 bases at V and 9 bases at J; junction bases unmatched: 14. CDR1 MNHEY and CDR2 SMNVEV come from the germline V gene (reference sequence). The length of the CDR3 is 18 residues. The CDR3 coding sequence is TGTGCCAGCAGTTTATCCCTCCGACAGGGGGCCCACCCGGGCATTCAGTACTTC. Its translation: CASSLSLRQGAHPGIQYF.

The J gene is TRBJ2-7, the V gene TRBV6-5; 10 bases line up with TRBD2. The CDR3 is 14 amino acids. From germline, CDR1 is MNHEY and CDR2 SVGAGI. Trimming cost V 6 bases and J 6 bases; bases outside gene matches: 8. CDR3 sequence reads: CASSLAGVVVEQYF. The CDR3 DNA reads TGTGCCAGCAGCCTAGCGGGAGTTGTGGTCGAGCAGTACTTC.

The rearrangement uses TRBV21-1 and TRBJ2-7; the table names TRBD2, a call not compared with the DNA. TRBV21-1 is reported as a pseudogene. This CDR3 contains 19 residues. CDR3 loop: CASSTRRGGFVFWSYEQYF. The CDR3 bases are TGTGCCAGCAGCACCCGACGCGGGGGGTTTGTTTTTTGGTCCTACGAGCAGTACTTC.

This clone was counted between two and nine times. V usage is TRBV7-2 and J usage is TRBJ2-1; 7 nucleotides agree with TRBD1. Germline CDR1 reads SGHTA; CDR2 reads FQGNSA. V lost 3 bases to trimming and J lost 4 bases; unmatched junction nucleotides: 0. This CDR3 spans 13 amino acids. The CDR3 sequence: CASSLGQYNEQFF. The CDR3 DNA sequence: TGTGCCAGCAGCTTGGGACAGTACAATGAGCAGTTCTTC. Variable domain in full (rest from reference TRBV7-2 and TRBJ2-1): GAGVSQSPSNKVTEKGKDVELRCDPISGHTALYWYRQSLGQGLEFLIYFQGNSAPDKSGLPSDRFSAERTGGSVSTLTIQRTQQEDSAVYLCASSLGQYNEQFFGPGTRLTVL.

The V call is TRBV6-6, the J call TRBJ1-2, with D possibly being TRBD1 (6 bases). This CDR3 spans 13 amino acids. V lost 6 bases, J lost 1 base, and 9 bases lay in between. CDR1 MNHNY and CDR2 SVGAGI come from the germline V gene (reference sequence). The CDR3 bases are TGTGCCAGCAGCCAGGACAGTAACTATGGCTACACCTTC. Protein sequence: CASSQDSNYGYTF.

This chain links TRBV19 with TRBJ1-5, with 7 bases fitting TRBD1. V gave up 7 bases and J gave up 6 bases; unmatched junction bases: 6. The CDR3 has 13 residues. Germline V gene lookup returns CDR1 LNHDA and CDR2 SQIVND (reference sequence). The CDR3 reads CASKKGARQPQHF. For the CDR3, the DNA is TGTGCCAGTAAGAAGGGGGCCCGTCAGCCCCAGCATTTT.

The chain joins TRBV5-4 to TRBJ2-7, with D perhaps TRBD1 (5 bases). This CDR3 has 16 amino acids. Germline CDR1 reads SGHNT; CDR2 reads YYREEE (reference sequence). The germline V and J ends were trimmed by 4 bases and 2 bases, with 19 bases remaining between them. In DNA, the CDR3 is TGTGCCAGCAGCGTGCCTTCGACAGCGCTTACCTACGAGCAGTACTTC. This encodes CASSVPSTALTYEQYF.

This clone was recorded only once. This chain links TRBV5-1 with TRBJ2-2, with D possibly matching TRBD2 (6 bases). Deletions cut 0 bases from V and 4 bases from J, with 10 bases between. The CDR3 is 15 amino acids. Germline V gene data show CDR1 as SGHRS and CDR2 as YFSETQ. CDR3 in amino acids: CASSLATRITGELFF. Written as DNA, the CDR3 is TGCGCCAGCAGCTTGGCGACTAGAATCACCGGGGAGCTGTTTTTT.

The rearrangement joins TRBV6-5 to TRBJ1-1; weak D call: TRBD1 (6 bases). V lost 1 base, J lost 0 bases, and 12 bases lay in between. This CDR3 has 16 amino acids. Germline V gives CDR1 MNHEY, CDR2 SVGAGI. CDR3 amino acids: CASSYFWTAMNTEAFF. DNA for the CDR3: TGTGCCAGCAGTTACTTTTGGACAGCCATGAACACTGAAGCTTTCTTT.

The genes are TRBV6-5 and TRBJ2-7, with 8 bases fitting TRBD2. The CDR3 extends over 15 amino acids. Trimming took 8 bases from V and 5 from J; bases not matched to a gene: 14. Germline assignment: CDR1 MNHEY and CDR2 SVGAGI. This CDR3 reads CASSSQREYKHEQYF. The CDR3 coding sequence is TGTGCCAGCTCCAGCCAGCGGGAGTATAAGCACGAGCAGTACTTC.

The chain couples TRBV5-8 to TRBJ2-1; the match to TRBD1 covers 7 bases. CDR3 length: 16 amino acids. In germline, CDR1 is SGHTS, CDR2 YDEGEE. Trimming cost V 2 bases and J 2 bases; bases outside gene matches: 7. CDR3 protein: CASSFNWDSPYNEQFF. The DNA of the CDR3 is TGTGCCAGCAGCTTCAATTGGGACAGCCCCTACAATGAGCAGTTCTTC. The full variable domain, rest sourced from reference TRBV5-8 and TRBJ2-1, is EAGVTQSPTHLIKTRGQQATLRCSPISGHTSVYWYQQALGLGLQFLLWYDEGEERNRGNFPPRFSGRQFPNYSSELNVNALELEDSALYLCASSFNWDSPYNEQFFGPGTRLTVL.

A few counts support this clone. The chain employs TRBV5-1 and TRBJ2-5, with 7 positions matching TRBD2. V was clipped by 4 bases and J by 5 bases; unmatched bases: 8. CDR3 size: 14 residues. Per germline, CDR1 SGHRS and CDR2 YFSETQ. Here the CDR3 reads CASSKREAGETQYF. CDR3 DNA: TGCGCCAGCAGCAAACGGGAGGCCGGGGAGACCCAGTACTTC.

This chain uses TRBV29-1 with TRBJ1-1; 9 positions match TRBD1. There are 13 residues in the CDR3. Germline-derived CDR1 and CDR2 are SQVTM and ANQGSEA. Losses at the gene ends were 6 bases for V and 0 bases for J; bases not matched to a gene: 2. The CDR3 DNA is TGCAGCGTAACAGGGGGCGTGAACACTGAAGCTTTCTTT. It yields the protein CSVTGGVNTEAFF.

CDR3 region: CASSDIGRDLSYNEQFF. The CDR3 coding sequence is TGTGCCAGCAGTGATATAGGTCGGGACCTATCCTACAATGAGCAGTTCTTC. The rearrangement joins TRBV2 to TRBJ2-1; either TRBD1 or TRBD2 may supply D (5 bases each). The CDR3 spans 17 residues. CDR1 and CDR2 from the germline V gene are SNHLY and FYNNEI. Trimming left V 3 bases short and J 1 base short, with 16 bases between.

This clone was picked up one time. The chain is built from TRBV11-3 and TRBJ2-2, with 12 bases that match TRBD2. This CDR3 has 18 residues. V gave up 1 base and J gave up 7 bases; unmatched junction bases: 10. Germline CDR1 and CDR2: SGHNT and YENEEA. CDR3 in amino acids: CASSLGQTSGSRIGELFF. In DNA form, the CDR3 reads TGTGCCAGCAGCTTAGGGCAGACTAGCGGGAGCCGAATCGGGGAGCTGTTTTTT.

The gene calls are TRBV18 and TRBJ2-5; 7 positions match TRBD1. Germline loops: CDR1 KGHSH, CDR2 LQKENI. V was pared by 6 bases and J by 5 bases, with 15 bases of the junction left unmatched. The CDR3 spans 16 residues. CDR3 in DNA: TGTGCCAGCTCCCTTTACAGACAGGGCACGGAGGAGACCCAGTACTTC. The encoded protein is CASSLYRQGTEETQYF.

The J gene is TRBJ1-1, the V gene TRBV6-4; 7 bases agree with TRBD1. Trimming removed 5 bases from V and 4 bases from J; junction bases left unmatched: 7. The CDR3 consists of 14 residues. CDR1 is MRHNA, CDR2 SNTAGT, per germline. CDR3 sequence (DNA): TGTGCCAGCAGTCGCACAGGGGAGAGCACTGAAGCTTTCTTT. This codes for CASSRTGESTEAFF.